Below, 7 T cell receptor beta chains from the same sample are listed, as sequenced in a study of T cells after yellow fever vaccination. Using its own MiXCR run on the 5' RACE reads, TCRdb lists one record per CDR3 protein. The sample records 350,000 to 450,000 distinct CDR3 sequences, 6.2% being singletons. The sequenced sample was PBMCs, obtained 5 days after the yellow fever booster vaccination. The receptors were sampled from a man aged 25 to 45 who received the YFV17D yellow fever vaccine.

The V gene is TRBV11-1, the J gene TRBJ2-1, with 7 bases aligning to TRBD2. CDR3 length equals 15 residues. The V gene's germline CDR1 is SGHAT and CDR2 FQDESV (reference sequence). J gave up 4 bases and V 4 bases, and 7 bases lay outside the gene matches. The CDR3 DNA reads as TGTGCCAGCAGCTCCGGGACTAAAATGTACAATGAGCAGTTCTTC. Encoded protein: CASSSGTKMYNEQFF.

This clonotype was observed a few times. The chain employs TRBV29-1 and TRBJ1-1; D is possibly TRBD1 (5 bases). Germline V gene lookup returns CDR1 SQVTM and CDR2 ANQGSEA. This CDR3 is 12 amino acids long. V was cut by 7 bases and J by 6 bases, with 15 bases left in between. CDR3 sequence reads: CSAAQGKAEAFF. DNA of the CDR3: TGCAGCGCTGCCCAGGGAAAGGCTGAAGCTTTCTTT.

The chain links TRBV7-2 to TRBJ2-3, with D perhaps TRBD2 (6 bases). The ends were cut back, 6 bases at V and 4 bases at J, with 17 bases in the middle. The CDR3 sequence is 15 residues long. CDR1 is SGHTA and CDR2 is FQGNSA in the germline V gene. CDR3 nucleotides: TGTGCCAGCAGTAAACTAGCTCGGGGCGCAGATACGCAGTATTTT. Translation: CASSKLARGADTQYF.

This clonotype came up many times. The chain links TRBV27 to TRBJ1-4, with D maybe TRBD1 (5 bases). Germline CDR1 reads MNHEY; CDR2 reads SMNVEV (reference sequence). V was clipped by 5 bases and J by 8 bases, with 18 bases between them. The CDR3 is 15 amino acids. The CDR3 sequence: CASSRMAGVGEKLFF. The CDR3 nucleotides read TGTGCCAGCAGTCGGATGGCGGGGGTTGGAGAAAAACTGTTTTTT.

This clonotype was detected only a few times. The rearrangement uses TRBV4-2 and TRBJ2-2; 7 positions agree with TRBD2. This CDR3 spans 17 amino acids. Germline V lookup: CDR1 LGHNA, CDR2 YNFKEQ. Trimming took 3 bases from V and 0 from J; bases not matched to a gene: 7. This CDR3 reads CASSQELASTNTGELFF. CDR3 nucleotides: TGTGCCAGCAGCCAGGAACTAGCGTCTACGAACACCGGGGAGCTGTTTTTT.

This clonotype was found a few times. The CDR3 DNA follows: TGTGCCAGCAGCTCAAGGGGAGCAACCGGGGAGCTGTTTTTT. Translation: CASSSRGATGELFF. This rearrangement joins TRBV3-1 to TRBJ2-2; D is possibly TRBD1 or TRBD2 (5 bases each). Germline V gene data show CDR1 as LGHDT and CDR2 as YNNKEL (reference sequence). The CDR3 covers 14 residues. With 5 bases removed from V and 5 bases from J, the gap between germline ends came to 12 bases.

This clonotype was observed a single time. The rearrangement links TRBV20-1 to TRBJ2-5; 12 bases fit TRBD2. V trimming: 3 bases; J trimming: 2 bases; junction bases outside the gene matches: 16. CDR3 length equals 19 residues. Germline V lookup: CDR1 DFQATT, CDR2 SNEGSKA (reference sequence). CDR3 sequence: CSASVPGLAGSGGQETQYF. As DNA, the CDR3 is TGCAGTGCTAGCGTCCCGGGACTAGCGGGCTCAGGGGGTCAAGAGACCCAGTACTTC.